This is a list of T cell receptor beta chains from one sample in a study of regulatory T cells in long-lasting Graves disease. From the multiplex PCR reads, TCRdb called clonotypes with MiXCR, one entry per CDR3 protein. The table lists roughly 470,000 distinct CDR3 sequences, more than 20% of them singletons. The input for sequencing was peripheral blood mononuclear cells (PBMCs), taken when the disease was refractory, from a patient treated with antithyroid drugs. The receptors were gathered from a female donor with Graves disease. The CDR3 runs from the conserved cysteine through the conserved F or W. The D gene is left open where the match is weak. Only part of the rows carry a size: once, few, many, or a class if the clone is expanded.

V	D	J	size	CDR3
TRBV5-6	.	TRBJ2-7	many	CASSLRTDSYEQYF
TRBV20-1	TRBD1	TRBJ2-7	many	CSARATGQGREQYF
TRBV19	.	TRBJ2-5	.	CASSIGRGRQETQYF
TRBV12-3/TRBV12-4	.	TRBJ1-5	many	CASSLETGVTVQPQHF
TRBV7-2	TRBD2	TRBJ2-6	.	CASSLSGRLPGANVLTF
TRBV15	.	TRBJ1-2	.	CATSRSPGHLYGYTF
TRBV5-1	TRBD1	TRBJ2-7	few	CASSSRQGGLEQYF
TRBV28	.	TRBJ2-7	many	CASSFSGIPLVVQYF
TRBV6-1	.	TRBJ1-1	many	CASTYRTEAFF
TRBV11-2	.	TRBJ1-3	many	CASSRENSGNTIYF
TRBV20-1	.	TRBJ1-5	many	CSARDQEDASNQPQHF
TRBV28	.	TRBJ1-1	many	CASSLFSARNTEAFF
TRBV10-2	TRBD1	TRBJ1-1	many	CASRPRQGRFLGRTNTEAFF
TRBV6-9	TRBD2	TRBJ2-1	.	CASSYGTSGNEQFF
TRBV6-2/TRBV6-3	TRBD2	TRBJ2-7	few	CASSEWGRLSGSQTYEQYF
TRBV12-3/TRBV12-4	.	TRBJ1-1	many	CASSSGLAFF
TRBV15	TRBD1	TRBJ1-4	.	CATSKQGVNEKLFF
TRBV20-1	.	TRBJ2-1	few	CSASGSYYNEQFF
TRBV7-2	TRBD1	TRBJ2-7	few	CASRKGTGGYYEQYF
TRBV6-2/TRBV6-3	.	TRBJ2-7	many	CASLQRDSYEQYF
TRBV9	TRBD2	TRBJ2-2	.	CASSGGGDRATGELFF
TRBV9	.	TRBJ2-2	.	CASSAGPRAGELFF
TRBV27	.	TRBJ2-7	many	CASSFAGVSYEQYF
TRBV20-1	TRBD2	TRBJ2-7	.	CSALSGTSGSYEQYF
TRBV29-1	.	TRBJ2-2	few	CSYIPGTTNTGELFF
TRBV14	TRBD1	TRBJ1-4	.	CASSQGDRYHEKLFF
TRBV7-9	TRBD1	TRBJ2-7	.	CASRLQRTGGFDEQYF
TRBV18	TRBD2	TRBJ2-5	.	CASSPPIMLAGPETQYF
TRBV12-5	.	TRBJ2-1	few	CASGDFRAWTSYNEQFF
TRBV6-1	.	TRBJ1-5	many	CASSPQPNQPQHF
TRBV27	TRBD1	TRBJ1-6	few	CASSLSAPLSRGRYNRSPLHF
TRBV7-9	TRBD1	TRBJ2-2	.	CASSSRQGSGELFF
TRBV11-2	.	TRBJ2-5	many	CASSSGRTGRETQYF
TRBV28	.	TRBJ1-5	.	CASSTSGGPQHF
TRBV5-1	.	TRBJ2-7	few	CASSLEVRSRWEQYF
TRBV5-1	.	TRBJ2-1	once	CASSGGYWDEQFF
TRBV28	.	TRBJ2-5	many	CASRRLRQQQETQYF
TRBV27	.	TRBJ2-7	many	CASSFFPLFYEQYF
TRBV2	.	TRBJ2-1	.	CASSADSVDEQFF
TRBV19	.	TRBJ1-1	many	CASSQMRQGVEAFF
TRBV11-2	.	TRBJ1-1	.	CASSLGLIIGTPNTEAFF
TRBV9	TRBD1	TRBJ2-7	.	CASSRDRGSAYYEQYF
TRBV5-1	.	TRBJ2-7	many	CASSFEGRSYEQYF
TRBV28	.	TRBJ2-7	many	CASTGTDLYEQYF
TRBV25-1	TRBD1	TRBJ1-1	few	CASRRRGTGQNTEAFF